This T cell receptor beta chain was captured by sequencing in a study of PD-L1 blockade in urothelial cancer (dated 2017 in TCRdb). In the study overall: Therapy was started at some point between 2012 and 2014 for all patients, and atezolizumab 1,200 mg was administered intravenously every 3 weeks. Somatic, immune and clinical correlates of response to PD-L1 blockade with atezolizumab in urothelial cancer were the focus of an exploratory multi-omic analysis. Twenty-nine patients had pretreatment blood TCR-seq, 24 had at least one posttreatment blood collection, and 24 had tumor TCR-seq. Patients had an ECOG performance status of 0 or 1 and had received between 0 and 3 prior chemotherapy regimens. Blood samples were analyzed 3 weeks after the start of treatment (second dose) and 6 weeks after the start of treatment. About 90% of the 29 patients were males with bladder-origin urothelial cancer, and 18 of 29 reported a prior smoking history. Blood samples yielded a median of around 150,000 T cells and more than 75,000 unique TCRs, with median clonality around 0.083. Pretreatment tumor samples, along with matched peripheral blood collected serially before and after atezolizumab treatment, underwent TCR sequencing. In the same patients, pretreatment tumors underwent whole exome sequencing and RNA sequencing in addition to TCR sequencing. About 10 patients reached durable clinical benefit, while 15 to 25 patients did not. Progression-free survival longer than 6 months counted as durable clinical benefit, and TCR features were additionally tested against both progression-free and overall survival.

What this sample's time point label stands for: pretreatment peripheral blood. The cohort included 25 to 30 patients with locally advanced or metastatic urothelial carcinoma who were treated at Memorial Sloan Kettering on a trial protocol. Peripheral blood mononuclear cells were collected from each patient pretreatment and during treatment, giving between 1 and 8 total time points per patient. The Qiagen DNeasy Blood extraction kit was used to purify genomic DNA from total PBMCs and tumor samples. PBMCs were collected pretreatment and during treatment, and were isolated and stored as previously described. This clone was recorded once. Its antigen is still unknown. Per-nucleotide qualities are absent, and no much larger clonotype sits a single base away. Results and caveats for the whole study, not just this receptor: Improved progression-free and overall survival was found to be associated with pretreatment peripheral blood TCR clonality below the median. Greater expansion of tumor-associated TCR clones in peripheral blood 3 weeks after the start of treatment was observed in patients with durable benefit (n ≈ 22, p = 0.022). Because of the small sample size (n of about 30) and the many exploratory analyses performed, the results are intended to be regarded as hypothesis-generating.

As encoded in the germline V gene (reference sequence), CDR1 is SEHNR while CDR2 is FQNEAQ. Counted from cysteine to phenylalanine, this CDR3 has 16 amino acids. CDR3 DNA only is kept here, 48 bases in frame from base 1. A distance of 13 bases separates the germline ends of V and J, which lose 3 bases and 1 base respectively. Each PCR received spiked-in synthetic TCR analog templates so that absolute template abundance could be estimated from read counts. Using the immunoSEQ assay, TCRbeta CDR3 regions were amplified from genomic DNA with bias-controlled V and J gene primers. Rearranged TCRbeta segments were sequenced at approximately 20X coverage. In the original analysis: Clustering was used to correct sequencing errors, and CDR3s were annotated against IMGT so that V, D and J genes could be assigned. Out-of-frame and stop-codon sequences were excluded, and only productive TCRbeta rearrangements were used in downstream analyses. Clonality was calculated as one minus the Shannon entropy normalized by the log of the number of unique productive sequences. Clones differing between time points or between blood and tumor were identified by Fisher's exact test with Benjamini-Hochberg correction at adjusted p below 0.01. This is the immuneACCESS table as TCRdb keeps it, with only in-frame sequences that have V and J called. A part of the clones is gone; compared with another copy, unresolved V genes explain less than half, and the rest is unexplained. The V and J calls and the clone size are those of that table, but D and trimming were determined from the DNA. For this sample the table gives 130,000 or so clones, of which roughly 80% were detected only once. The ten largest clones take up roughly 2.9% of the sample.

The TCR sequence derives from a man between 50 and 59 years old with urothelial cancer. The V and J genes are TRBV7-9 and TRBJ2-1, with TRBD2 as a weak D call on 6 bases. Material: PBMCs, obtained around atezolizumab (anti-PD-L1) treatment. The CDR3 has the sequence CASSFGGIKSYNEQFF. The sequenced DNA is TGTGCCAGCAGCTTTGGCGGGATAAAGTCCTACAATGAGCAGTTCTTC. The CDR3 plus the reference TRBV7-9 and TRBJ2-1 genes for the other parts give the full variable domain: DTGVSQNPRHKITKRGQNVTFRCDPISEHNRLYWYRQTLGQGPEFLTYFQNEAQLEKSRLLSDRFSAERPKGSFSTLEIQRTEQGDSAMYLCASSFGGIKSYNEQFFGPGTRLTVL.